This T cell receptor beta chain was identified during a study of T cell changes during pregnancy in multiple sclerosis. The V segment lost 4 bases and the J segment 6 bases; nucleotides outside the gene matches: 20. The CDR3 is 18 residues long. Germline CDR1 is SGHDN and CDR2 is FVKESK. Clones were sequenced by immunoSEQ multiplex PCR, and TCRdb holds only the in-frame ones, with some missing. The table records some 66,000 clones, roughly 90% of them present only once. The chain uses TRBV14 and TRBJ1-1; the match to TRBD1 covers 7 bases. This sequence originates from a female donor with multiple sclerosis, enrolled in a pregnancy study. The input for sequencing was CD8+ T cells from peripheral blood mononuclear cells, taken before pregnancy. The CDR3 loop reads CASSREMEGAVEIPEAFF. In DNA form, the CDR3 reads TGTGCCAGCAGCCGGGAGATGGAGGGGGCGGTGGAAATCCCTGAAGCTTTCTTT.